One and the same sample provided the 4 T cell receptor beta chains below, sequenced in a study of spatial heterogeneity in lung cancer. Study observations and caveats: Counts of expanded alpha and beta TCRs within tumors tracked the tumor nonsynonymous mutation count.

The antigens these receptors bind are not known. Time point in this sample: sample taken at primary tumor resection. TCRdb fed the 5' RACE reads into MiXCR, producing one record per CDR3 protein. Found here are approximately 7,000 distinct CDR3 sequences, about 3.4% of them singletons; the top ten hold roughly 15%. The specimen was lung tumor tissue, collected at surgery. These receptors were taken from a male donor with early-stage non-small cell lung cancer.

This clonotype was observed many times. The J gene is TRBJ1-5, the V gene TRBV20-1; 9 bases line up with TRBD1. Trimming cost V 1 base and J 7 bases; bases outside gene matches: 8. This CDR3 is 15 amino acids long. In germline, CDR1 is DFQATT, CDR2 SNEGSKA (reference sequence). CDR3 sequence reads: CSARVLGQGDQPQHF. CDR3 in DNA: TGCAGTGCTAGAGTTCTGGGACAGGGAGACCAGCCCCAGCATTTT.

This clonotype was picked up many times. The gene calls are TRBV5-1 and TRBJ2-1, with 7 positions matching TRBD2. After removal of 2 bases from V and 3 bases from J, the junction contained 8 bases not matched to a gene. The CDR3 has 16 amino acids. Per the germline V gene, CDR1 is SGHRS and CDR2 is YFSETQ. DNA for the CDR3: TGCGCCAGCAGCTTCTTAGCGGGTTCTTTCTACAATGAGCAGTTCTTC. It translates to CASSFLAGSFYNEQFF.

This clonotype was seen repeatedly, ten times or more. V gene TRBV7-3 combines with J gene TRBJ1-1; no definite D call. V was cut by 4 bases and J by 0 bases, with 6 bases left in between. Germline-derived CDR1 and CDR2 are SGHTA and FQGTGA. CDR3 length: 13 amino acids. This CDR3 reads CASSSLMNTEAFF. CDR3 bases: TGTGCCAGCAGCTCCCTAATGAACACTGAAGCTTTCTTT.

The sample holds many counts of this clonotype. This chain joins TRBV30 and TRBJ2-7, with D perhaps TRBD1 or TRBD2 (5 bases each). The CDR3 has 14 amino acids. From germline, CDR1 is GTSNPN and CDR2 SVGIG (reference sequence). V was shortened by 2 bases and J by 7 bases, with 18 bases between the two germline ends. In nucleotides, the CDR3 is TGTGCCTGGAGTCCCCCAGGGCAGGGCGGGGAGCAGTACTTC. Translation: CAWSPPGQGGEQYF.